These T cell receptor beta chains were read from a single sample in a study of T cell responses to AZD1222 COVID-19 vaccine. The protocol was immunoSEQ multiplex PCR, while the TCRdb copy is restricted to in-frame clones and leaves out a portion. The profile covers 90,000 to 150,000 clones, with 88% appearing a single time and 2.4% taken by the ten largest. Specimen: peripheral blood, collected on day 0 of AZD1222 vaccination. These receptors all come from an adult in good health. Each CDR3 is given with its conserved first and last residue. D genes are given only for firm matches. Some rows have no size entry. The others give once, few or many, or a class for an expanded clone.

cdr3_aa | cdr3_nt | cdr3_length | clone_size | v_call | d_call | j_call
CSVASPGSYGYTF | TGCAGCGTTGCCTCGCCGGGATCCTATGGCTACACCTTC | 13 | . | TRBV29-1 | . | TRBJ1-2
CASSVPLGTTDTQYF | TGTGCCAGCAGTGTCCCCCTCGGGACCACAGATACGCAGTATTTT | 15 | . | TRBV2 | . | TRBJ2-3
CASSQGGLAGGNEQFF | TGTGCCAGCAGCCAGGGGGGACTAGCGGGAGGCAATGAGCAGTTCTTC | 16 | once | TRBV4-2 | TRBD2 | TRBJ2-1
CASSEAFRTANTEAFF | TGTGCCAGCAGTGAAGCTTTCCGGACAGCTAACACTGAAGCTTTCTTT | 16 | . | TRBV2 | . | TRBJ1-1
CASSQGLAHEQYF | TGTGCCAGCAGCCAGGGACTAGCCCACGAGCAGTACTTC | 13 | . | TRBV7-2 | TRBD2 | TRBJ2-7
CAISESAGTEKLFF | TGTGCCATCAGTGAAAGCGCAGGGACCGAAAAACTGTTTTTT | 14 | . | TRBV10-3 | . | TRBJ1-4
CASSLWRALKGEAFF | TGTGCCAGCAGTTTATGGCGGGCTCTAAAGGGTGAAGCTTTCTTT | 15 | . | TRBV28 | . | TRBJ1-1
CASSPTPAGPQPQHF | TGTGCCAGTAGCCCAACTCCGGCAGGGCCTCAGCCCCAGCATTTT | 15 | . | TRBV19 | . | TRBJ1-5
CASSLGLSGADTQYF | TGTGCCAGCAGCCTTGGACTTTCCGGGGCAGATACGCAGTATTTT | 15 | . | TRBV5-4 | . | TRBJ2-3
CSVEHSGAGELFF | TGCAGCGTTGAGCACTCCGGGGCCGGGGAGCTGTTTTTT | 13 | . | TRBV29-1 | . | TRBJ2-2
CASSPGTSDGYTF | TGCGCCAGCAGCCCGGGCACTTCGGATGGCTACACCTTC | 13 | . | TRBV5-1 | . | TRBJ1-2
CASSLGGARQETQYF | TGTGCCAGCAGCTTAGGGGGGGCTAGACAAGAGACCCAGTACTTC | 15 | . | TRBV7-8 | . | TRBJ2-5
CASKAGWGTDTQYF | TGTGCCAGCAAGGCGGGCTGGGGTACAGATACGCAGTATTTT | 14 | . | TRBV28 | . | TRBJ2-3
CASSQGRGPYEQYF | TGCGCCAGCAGCCAAGGCAGGGGTCCCTACGAGCAGTACTTC | 14 | . | TRBV4-1 | . | TRBJ2-7
CASSPKQGYGYTF | TGCGCCAGCAGCCCGAAACAGGGCTATGGCTACACCTTC | 13 | once | TRBV5-1 | . | TRBJ1-2
CASSPGGFGSPLHF | TGTGCCAGCAGTCCCGGGGGGTTTGGTTCACCCCTCCACTTT | 14 | . | TRBV28 | . | TRBJ1-6
CASSFSTGGLSPLHF | TGTGCCAGCAGTTTCTCGACAGGGGGCTTATCACCCCTCCACTTT | 15 | once | TRBV28 | TRBD1 | TRBJ1-6
CSVVWHQTSNTEAFF | TGCAGCGTTGTGTGGCACCAAACATCGAACACTGAAGCTTTCTTT | 15 | few | TRBV29-1 | . | TRBJ1-1
CASSLPGHYGYTF | TGTGCCAGCAGTCTACCGGGACACTATGGCTACACCTTC | 13 | . | TRBV28 | . | TRBJ1-2
CASSPLRGTEAFF | TGTGCCAGCAGCCCTTTGAGGGGCACTGAAGCTTTCTTT | 13 | . | TRBV9 | . | TRBJ1-1
CASLMGADDEQYF | TGTGCCAGCCTCATGGGGGCTGACGACGAGCAGTACTTC | 13 | . | TRBV6-5 | . | TRBJ2-7
CASSLEGQGYNSPLHF | TGCGCCAGCAGCTTGGAAGGACAGGGATACAATTCACCCCTCCACTTT | 16 | . | TRBV5-1 | TRBD1 | TRBJ1-6
CASSELDHPGETQYF | TGTGCCAGCAGTGAACTGGACCATCCAGGGGAGACCCAGTACTTC | 15 | . | TRBV2 | . | TRBJ2-5
CASSLNQRTEAFF | TGTGCCAGCAGCTTAAACCAACGGACTGAAGCTTTCTTT | 13 | . | TRBV11-2 | . | TRBJ1-1
CASRPMGLAGGLKGEQYF | TGTGCCAGCAGACCCATGGGGCTAGCGGGAGGGCTAAAGGGAGAGCAGTACTTC | 18 | . | TRBV28 | TRBD2 | TRBJ2-7
CASSPLGGSYEQYF | TGTGCCAGCAGTCCCCTCGGTGGTTCCTACGAGCAGTACTTC | 14 | . | TRBV28 | . | TRBJ2-7
CASSRGRMGTGELFF | TGTGCCAGCAGTCGGGGACGCATGGGCACCGGGGAGCTGTTTTTT | 15 | . | TRBV28 | . | TRBJ2-2
CASSLGGSAGTGELFF | TGTGCCAGCAGCTTAGGGGGCTCAGCGGGTACCGGGGAGCTGTTTTTT | 16 | once | TRBV5-4 | . | TRBJ2-2
CAWSVQSRSSGNTIYF | TGTGCCTGGAGTGTACAGAGCAGGAGCTCTGGAAACACCATATATTTT | 16 | few | TRBV30 | . | TRBJ1-3
CASSYSVVGENTEAFF | TGTGCCAGCAGTTATTCTGTAGTGGGAGAGAACACTGAAGCTTTCTTT | 16 | once | TRBV6-5 | . | TRBJ1-1
CASSAGTTYNEQFF | TGTGCCAGCAGCGCGGGGACAACCTACAATGAGCAGTTCTTC | 14 | . | TRBV9 | . | TRBJ2-1
CASTYPGTQYF | TGTGCCAGCACCTATCCCGGGACCCAGTACTTC | 11 | . | TRBV21-1 | . | TRBJ2-5
CATARGQGATNQYF | TGCGCCACCGCCCGCGGACAGGGGGCAACGAACCAGTACTTC | 14 | . | TRBV10-2 | TRBD1 | TRBJ2-5
CASSQGAGGPWEQYF | TGTGCCAGCAGCCAGGGAGCGGGAGGGCCCTGGGAGCAGTACTTC | 15 | . | TRBV28 | TRBD2 | TRBJ2-7
CASSPGQAQETQYF | TGTGCCAGCAGCCCCGGACAGGCCCAAGAGACCCAGTACTTC | 14 | . | TRBV5-4 | TRBD1 | TRBJ2-5
CASSLRDEAYNEQFF | TGTGCCAGCAGTTTACGGGATGAGGCCTACAATGAGCAGTTCTTC | 15 | . | TRBV27 | . | TRBJ2-1
CASSPAGGGWTEAFF | TGTGCCAGCAGCCCGGCAGGGGGGGGGTGGACTGAAGCTTTCTTT | 15 | once | TRBV3-1/TRBV3-2 | TRBD1 | TRBJ1-1
CAWSLQANYGYTF | TGTGCCTGGAGTCTGCAGGCCAACTATGGCTACACCTTC | 13 | many | TRBV30 | . | TRBJ1-2
CASSLQGHTNEKLFF | TGTGCCAGCAGCTTACAGGGTCATACTAATGAAAAACTGTTTTTT | 15 | . | TRBV11-2 | . | TRBJ1-4
CASSVEPSGINTEAFF | TGCGCCAGCAGTGTGGAACCCTCAGGGATAAACACTGAAGCTTTCTTT | 16 | . | TRBV5-1 | . | TRBJ1-1
CASSRTSLNTGELFF | TGTGCCAGCAGCCGGACTAGTCTTAACACCGGGGAGCTGTTTTTT | 15 | once | TRBV7-3 | TRBD2 | TRBJ2-2
CATSRDATTYGYTF | TGTGCCACCAGCAGAGATGCGACGACCTATGGCTACACCTTC | 14 | . | TRBV15 | . | TRBJ1-2
CASIGRGGELFF | TGTGCCAGCATAGGCAGGGGCGGGGAGCTGTTTTTT | 12 | . | TRBV5-6 | . | TRBJ2-2
CASRQDSISGANVLTF | TGCGCCAGCCGACAGGACTCGATCTCTGGGGCCAACGTCCTGACTTTC | 16 | . | TRBV10-2 | . | TRBJ2-6
CSVASATGNEQFF | TGCAGCGTTGCTTCGGCAACCGGCAATGAGCAGTTCTTC | 13 | . | TRBV29-1 | . | TRBJ2-1
CASRPGGLRDIEYEQYF | TGTGCCAGCAGGCCCGGGGGGTTGAGAGACATTGAGTACGAGCAGTACTTC | 17 | . | TRBV7-8 | TRBD2 | TRBJ2-7
CASSLRGRLGTEAFF | TGTGCCAGCAGTTTAAGGGGGCGGTTGGGCACTGAAGCTTTCTTT | 15 | once | TRBV28 | TRBD1 | TRBJ1-1
CASRALAGGSTDTQYF | TGTGCCAGCAGAGCTTTGGCGGGAGGGAGCACAGATACGCAGTATTTT | 16 | . | TRBV2 | TRBD2 | TRBJ2-3
CASSQGEVRYGYTF | TGTGCCAGCAGCCAAGGCGAGGTACGCTATGGCTACACCTTC | 14 | . | TRBV3-1/TRBV3-2 | . | TRBJ1-2
CASSQGGGSTGELFF | TGTGCCAGCAGCCAAGGGGGGGGAAGCACCGGGGAGCTGTTTTTT | 15 | . | TRBV3-1/TRBV3-2 | TRBD2 | TRBJ2-2
CAWSEGASYTF | TGTGCCTGGAGTGAGGGGGCTAGCTACACCTTC | 11 | . | TRBV30 | TRBD1 | TRBJ1-2
CASSFGEGYEQYF | TGTGCCAGCAGTTTCGGTGAGGGCTACGAGCAGTACTTC | 13 | once | TRBV27 | . | TRBJ2-7
CASSIRSGSADEQFF | TGCGCCAGCAGCATACGTAGCGGGAGTGCCGATGAGCAGTTCTTC | 15 | once | TRBV5-1 | TRBD2 | TRBJ2-1